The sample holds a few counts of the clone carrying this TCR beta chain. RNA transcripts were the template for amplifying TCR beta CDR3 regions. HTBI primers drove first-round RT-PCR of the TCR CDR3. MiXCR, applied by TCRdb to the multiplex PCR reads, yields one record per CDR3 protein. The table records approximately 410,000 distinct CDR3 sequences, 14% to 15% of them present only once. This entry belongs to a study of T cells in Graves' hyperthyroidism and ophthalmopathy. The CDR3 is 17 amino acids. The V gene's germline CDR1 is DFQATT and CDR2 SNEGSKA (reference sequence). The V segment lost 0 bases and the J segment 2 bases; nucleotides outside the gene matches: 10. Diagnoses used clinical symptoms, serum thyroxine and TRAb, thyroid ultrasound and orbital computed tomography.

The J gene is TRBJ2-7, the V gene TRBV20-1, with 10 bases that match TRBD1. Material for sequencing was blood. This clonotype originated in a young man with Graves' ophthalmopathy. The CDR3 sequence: CSARDTHLTGGPYEQYF. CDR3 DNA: TGCAGTGCTAGAGATACCCATCTGACAGGGGGCCCCTACGAGCAGTACTTC.